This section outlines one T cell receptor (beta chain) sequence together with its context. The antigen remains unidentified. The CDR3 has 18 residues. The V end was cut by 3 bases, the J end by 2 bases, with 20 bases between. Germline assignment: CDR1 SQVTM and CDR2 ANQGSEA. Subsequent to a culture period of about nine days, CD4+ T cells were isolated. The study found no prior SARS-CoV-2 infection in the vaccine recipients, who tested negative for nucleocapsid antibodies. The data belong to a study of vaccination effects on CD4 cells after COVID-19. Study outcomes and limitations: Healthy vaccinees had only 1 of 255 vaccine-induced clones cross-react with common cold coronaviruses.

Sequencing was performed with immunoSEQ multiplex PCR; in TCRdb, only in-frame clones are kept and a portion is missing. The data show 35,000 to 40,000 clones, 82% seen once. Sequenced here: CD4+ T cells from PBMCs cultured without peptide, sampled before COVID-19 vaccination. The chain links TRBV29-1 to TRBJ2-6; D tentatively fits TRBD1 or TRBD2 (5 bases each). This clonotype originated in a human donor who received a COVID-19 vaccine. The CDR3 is CSVDLLSSRGAGANVLTF. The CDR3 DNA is TGCAGCGTTGACCTATTAAGTTCGAGAGGGGCTGGGGCCAACGTCCTGACTTTC. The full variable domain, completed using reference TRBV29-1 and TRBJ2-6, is SAVISQKPSRDICQRGTSLTIQCQVDSQVTMMFWYRQQPGQSLTLIATANQGSEATYESGFVIDKFPISRPNLTFSTLTVSNMSPEDSSIYLCSVDLLSSRGAGANVLTFGAGSRLTVL.